Shown below are 4 T cell receptor beta chains from a single sample sequenced in a study of human T cells and chemical hapten exposure. The time point is: patch test 3, about 24 weeks after DPC sensitization. Treatment noted: therapeutic diphenylcyclopropenone sensitization with weekly scalp DPC. TCRdb ran MiXCR on the RACE reads and lists one entry per CDR3 protein. The sample shows around 130,000 distinct CDR3 sequences, around 10% of them seen only once. Material: whole blood, obtained in connection with sensitization to the hapten diphenylcyclopropenone (DPC). These receptors were taken from a woman aged 45-65 years with alopecia areata. Some clones in this sample may be carry-over from other donors' samples.

The J gene is TRBJ2-7, the V gene TRBV28, with 8 bases fitting TRBD2. Trimming cost V 5 bases and J 2 bases; bases outside gene matches: 5. Germline V gene lookup returns CDR1 MDHEN and CDR2 SYDVKM. This CDR3 region has 14 residues. For the CDR3, the DNA is TGTGCCAGCAGTCCGAGCGGGAGCCCCTACGAGCAGTACTTC. Amino acids: CASSPSGSPYEQYF.

This clonotype was picked up many times. The chain is built from TRBV3-1 and TRBJ2-7; tentatively, D is TRBD2 (6 bases). Germline V CDR1 and CDR2: LGHDT, YNNKEL (reference sequence). The CDR3 totals 15 residues. Deletions cut 3 bases from V and 4 bases from J, with 16 bases between. CDR3 sequence reads: CASSHTTGSLYEQYF. The CDR3, as DNA: TGTGCCAGCAGCCATACAACCGGGAGTCTGTACGAGCAGTACTTC.

As regards this clonotype: This could be a read error, since a much larger clone is one nucleotide away. V usage is TRBV25-1 and J usage is TRBJ2-3; D is uncertain. Trimming removed 8 bases from V and 2 bases from J, with 14 bases in between. This CDR3 has 14 amino acids. Germline V lookup: CDR1 MGHDK, CDR2 SYGVNS. In nucleotides, the CDR3 is TGTGCCAGCGCTGGACGAGCGCACACAGATACGCAGTATTTT. Translating gives CASAGRAHTDTQYF.

Ten or more counts support this clonotype. The rearrangement uses TRBV18 and TRBJ2-1; TRBD2 agrees at 11 bases. The germline V gene encodes CDR1 KGHSH and CDR2 LQKENI. Losses at the gene ends were 4 bases for V and 5 bases for J; bases not matched to a gene: 1. The CDR3 covers 14 residues. CDR3 nucleotides: TGTGCCAGCTCACAGACTAGCGGGAACAATGAGCAGTTCTTC. It translates to CASSQTSGNNEQFF.